One sample yielded the 7 T cell receptor beta chains listed below, sequenced in a study of OX40 agonist ivuxolimab in advanced cancers. Assay: immunoSEQ multiplex PCR; the TCRdb copy retains only in-frame clones and omits some. The sample includes fewer than 55,000 clones, 87% of them seen just once. The sample was CD4+ or CD8+ T cells sorted from blood, taken in a trial of the OX40 agonist ivuxolimab. These receptors were collected from an adult with an advanced solid tumor such as melanoma, head and neck, liver or kidney cancer.

Comment on this clone: This CDR3 is also generated by other DNA sequences in the sample. The chain recombines TRBV7-2 with TRBJ2-1; tentative D call: TRBD1 (5 bases). This CDR3 spans 13 amino acids. Germline-derived CDR1 and CDR2 are SGHTA and FQGNSA. Trimming left V 0 bases short and J 6 bases short, with 6 bases between. The CDR3 loop reads CASSLARANEQFF. The CDR3 coding sequence is TGTGCCAGCAGCTTAGCCAGGGCCAATGAGCAGTTCTTC.

The chain joins TRBV28 to TRBJ1-6; D is ambiguous. The CDR3 runs 14 residues. V dropped 7 bases and J dropped 5 bases, with 12 bases sitting between them. CDR1 and CDR2 (germline): MDHEN, SYDVKM. The CDR3 sequence is CASMGSGNNSPLHF. The CDR3 DNA follows: TGTGCCAGCATGGGGTCAGGAAATAATTCACCCCTCCACTTT.

Comments on this clone: The same CDR3 is also encoded by other DNA sequences in this sample. The chain has TRBV4-1 and TRBJ2-5; D not resolved. The germline CDR1 and CDR2 sequences are MGHRA and YSYEKL. The length of the CDR3 is 16 residues. The ends were cut back, 4 bases at V and 4 bases at J, with 19 bases in the middle. CDR3 DNA sequence: TGCGCCAGCAGCCCTCAGTCGTGGGGTCTCGTAGAGACCCAGTACTTC. Its protein is CASSPQSWGLVETQYF.

The chain uses TRBV7-9 and TRBJ1-2; 11 bases agree with TRBD1. CDR3 length: 19 amino acids. The trim removed 5 bases at V and 1 base at J, leaving 15 bases unmatched. Germline V CDR1 and CDR2: SEHNR, FQNEAQ (reference sequence). The CDR3 DNA sequence: TGTGCCAGCAGCCCCGGGGAAGGACAGGGGGCTTACAATAACTATGGCTACACCTTC. It encodes CASSPGEGQGAYNNYGYTF.

The gene calls are TRBV2 and TRBJ2-7; possibly TRBD1 for D (6 bases). The length of the CDR3 is 13 residues. The germline gives CDR1 SNHLY, CDR2 FYNNEI. The V gene lost 5 bases and the J gene lost 6 bases, with 14 bases spanning the gap. The CDR3 coding sequence is TGTGCCAGCAGTTCCGGACAGACGGGCGAGCAGTACGTC. Amino acids: CASSSGQTGEQYV.

This clone occurred a few times. This sequence joins TRBV7-2 and TRBJ2-1; the match to TRBD1 covers 8 bases. The germline V gene encodes CDR1 SGHTA and CDR2 FQGNSA. The CDR3 is made up of 15 amino acids. Trimming cost V 5 bases and J 5 bases; bases outside gene matches: 8. The CDR3 reads CASSLQQGENNEQFF. The CDR3 DNA is TGTGCCAGCAGCCTTCAACAGGGGGAAAACAATGAGCAGTTCTTC.

The chain couples TRBV18 to TRBJ2-7; 8 bases map to TRBD1. The CDR3 loop spans 13 amino acids. Germline loops: CDR1 KGHSH, CDR2 LQKENI. V dropped 5 bases and J dropped 3; count of bases not matched to a gene: 3. CDR3 sequence: CASSSDRVYEQYV. The CDR3 DNA is TGTGCCAGCTCATCGGACAGGGTCTACGAGCAGTACGTC.